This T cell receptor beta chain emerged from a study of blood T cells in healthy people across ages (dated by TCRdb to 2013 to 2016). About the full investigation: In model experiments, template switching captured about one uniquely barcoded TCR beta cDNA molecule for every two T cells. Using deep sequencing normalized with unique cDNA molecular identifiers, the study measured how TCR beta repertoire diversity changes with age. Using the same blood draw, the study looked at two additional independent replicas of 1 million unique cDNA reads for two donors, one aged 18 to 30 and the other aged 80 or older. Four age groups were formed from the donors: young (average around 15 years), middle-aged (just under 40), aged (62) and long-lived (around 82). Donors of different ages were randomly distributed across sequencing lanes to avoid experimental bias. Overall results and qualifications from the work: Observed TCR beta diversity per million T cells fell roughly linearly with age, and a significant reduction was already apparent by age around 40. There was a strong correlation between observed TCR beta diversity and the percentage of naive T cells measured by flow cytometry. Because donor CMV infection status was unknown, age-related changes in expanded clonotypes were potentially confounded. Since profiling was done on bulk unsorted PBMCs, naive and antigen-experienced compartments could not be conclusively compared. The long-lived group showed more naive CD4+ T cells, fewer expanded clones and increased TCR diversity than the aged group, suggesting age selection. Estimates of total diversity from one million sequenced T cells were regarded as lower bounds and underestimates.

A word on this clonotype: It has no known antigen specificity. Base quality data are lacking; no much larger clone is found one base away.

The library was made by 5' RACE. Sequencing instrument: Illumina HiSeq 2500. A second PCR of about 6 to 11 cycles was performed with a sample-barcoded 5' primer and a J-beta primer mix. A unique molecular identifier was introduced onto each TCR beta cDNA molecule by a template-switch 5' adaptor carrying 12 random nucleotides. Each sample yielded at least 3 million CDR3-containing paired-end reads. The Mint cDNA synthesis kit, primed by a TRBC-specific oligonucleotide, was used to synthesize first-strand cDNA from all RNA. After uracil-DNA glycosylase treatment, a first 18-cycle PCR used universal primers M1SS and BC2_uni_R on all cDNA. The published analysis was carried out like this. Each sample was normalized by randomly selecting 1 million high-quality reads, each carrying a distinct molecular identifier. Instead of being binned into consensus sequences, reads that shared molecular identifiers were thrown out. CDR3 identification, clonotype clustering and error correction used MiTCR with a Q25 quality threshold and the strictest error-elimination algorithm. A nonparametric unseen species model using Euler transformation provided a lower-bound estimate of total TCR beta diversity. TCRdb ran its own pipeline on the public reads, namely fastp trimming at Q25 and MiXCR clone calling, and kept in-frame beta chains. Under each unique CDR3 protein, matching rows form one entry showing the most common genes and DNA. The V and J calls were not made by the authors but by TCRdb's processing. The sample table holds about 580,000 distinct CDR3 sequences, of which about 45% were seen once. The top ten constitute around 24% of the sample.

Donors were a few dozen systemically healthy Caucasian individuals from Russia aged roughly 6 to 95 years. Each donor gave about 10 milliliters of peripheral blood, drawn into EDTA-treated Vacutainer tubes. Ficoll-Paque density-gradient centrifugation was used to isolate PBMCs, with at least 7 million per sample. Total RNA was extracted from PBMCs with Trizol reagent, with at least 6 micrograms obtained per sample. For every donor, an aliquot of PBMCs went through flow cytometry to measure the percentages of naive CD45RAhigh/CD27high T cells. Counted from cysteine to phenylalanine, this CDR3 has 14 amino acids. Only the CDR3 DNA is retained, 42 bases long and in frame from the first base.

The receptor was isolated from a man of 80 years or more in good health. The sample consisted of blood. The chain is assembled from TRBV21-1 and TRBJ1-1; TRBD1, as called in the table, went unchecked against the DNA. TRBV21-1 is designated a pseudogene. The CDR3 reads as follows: CASSDSDSNTEAFF. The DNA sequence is TGTGCCAGCAGTGATTCGGACAGCAACACTGAAGCTTTCTTT.